The 20 T cell receptor beta chains reported below all come from one sample, sequenced in a study of HIV-infected children after antiretroviral therapy interruption. Treatment reported: PENTA 11 planned treatment interruption arm or continuous ART arm. RNA-based 3' RACE libraries used unique molecular identifiers. TCRdb itself ran the 3' RACE reads through MiXCR, one entry per CDR3 protein. Seen here are some 41,000 distinct CDR3 sequences, over 6.5% observed once, and the top ten hold roughly 1%. This material consisted of CD45RA+ CD4+ T cells from PBMCs, pooled from several time points, taken from a donor given antiretroviral therapy, either interrupted or continuous. This sample's subset: naive CD4+ CD45RA+ CD45RO- T cells. Every receptor here comes from a pool of human donors with HIV.

This clonotype was observed many times. This chain uses TRBV12-3 or TRBV12-4 with TRBJ2-7; TRBD2 matches at 8 bases. With 6 bases clipped from V and 7 bases from J, the junction kept 11 bases outside the gene matches. The CDR3 loop spans 14 amino acids. CDR3 in DNA: TGTGCCAGCAGCCAACGGGGGGGCGCTTGGGAGCAGTACTTC. This encodes CASSQRGGAWEQYF.

This clonotype was detected many times. The rearrangement links TRBV20-1 to TRBJ2-4; possible D gene TRBD2, 6 bases. V lost 5 bases and J 2 bases, leaving 16 bases between the germline ends. CDR3 length: 15 amino acids. Germline V gene lookup returns CDR1 DFQATT and CDR2 SNEGSKA (reference sequence). The DNA of the CDR3 is TGCAGTGCTTTCGAGCCGGAGGGGTCCAAAAACATTCAGTACTTC. It yields the protein CSAFEPEGSKNIQYF.

This clonotype was picked up many times. This chain joins TRBV6-5 and TRBJ1-4; D remains ambiguous. Germline V lookup: CDR1 MNHEY, CDR2 SVGAGI. V shed 6 bases and J shed 10 bases, with 24 bases lying between them. The length of the CDR3 is 16 residues. CDR3 DNA sequence: TGTGCCAGCAGGCCTCTGGGAGGGCAGACTATCGTAAAACTGTTTTTT. It yields the protein CASRPLGGQTIVKLFF.

This clonotype was seen many times. CDR3 amino acids: CASSSRNQPQHF. The DNA of the CDR3 is TGTGCCAGCAGTTCGAGGAATCAGCCCCAGCATTTT. The V gene is TRBV6-2 or TRBV6-3, the J gene TRBJ1-5, with unresolved D. The germline V and J ends were trimmed by 4 bases and 4 bases, with 5 bases remaining between them. Germline CDR1 MNHEY, CDR2 SVGEGT. The CDR3 is 12 amino acids.

The chain is built from TRBV5-1 and TRBJ2-7; weak D call: TRBD2 (6 bases). Germline V gene lookup returns CDR1 SGHRS and CDR2 YFSETQ. Trimming cost V 2 bases and J 2 bases, with 20 bases left between them. This CDR3 region has 17 residues. Here the CDR3 DNA reads TGCGCCAGCAGCTTCCAGATAGCGTTGGGAGGCACCTACGAGCAGTACTTC. Residues: CASSFQIALGGTYEQYF.

Ten or more counts support this clonotype. The chain links TRBV4-1 to TRBJ2-6; TRBD2 agrees at 7 bases. The CDR3 is 19 amino acids. The V segment lost 4 bases and the J segment 0 bases; nucleotides outside the gene matches: 12. CDR1 is MGHRA and CDR2 is YSYEKL in the germline V gene. CDR3 protein: CASSRGVLAGGSGANVLTF. The CDR3 region has the DNA TGCGCCAGCAGCCGGGGGGTTTTAGCGGGCGGCTCTGGGGCCAACGTCCTGACTTTC.

This clonotype was counted a few times. V and J are TRBV7-8 and TRBJ2-3; 13 nucleotides agree with TRBD2. There are 19 residues in the CDR3. The germline CDR1 and CDR2 sequences are SGHVS and FQNEAQ. After removal of 5 bases from V and 1 base from J, the junction contained 12 bases not matched to a gene. CDR3 coding DNA: TGTGCCAGCAGCCTACGACTAGCGGGAGGCCCAACTGGCACAGATACGCAGTATTTT. Its protein is CASSLRLAGGPTGTDTQYF. The variable domain in full, with the rest retrieved from reference TRBV7-8 and TRBJ2-3, is GAGVSQSPRYKVAKRGQDVALRCDPISGHVSLFWYQQALGQGPEFLTYFQNEAQLDKSGLPSDRFFAERPEGSVSTLKIQRTQQEDSAVYLCASSLRLAGGPTGTDTQYFGPGTRLTVL.

This clonotype was recorded many times. The chain has TRBV10-1 and TRBJ1-5; D is uncertain. Trimming shortened V by 3 bases and J by 5 bases, and 5 bases separated the two germline ends. The CDR3 length is 12 residues. Germline V gene data show CDR1 as WNHNN and CDR2 as SYGVQD (reference sequence). Here the CDR3 reads CASSDTDQPQHF. CDR3 DNA sequence: TGCGCCAGCAGTGACACTGATCAGCCCCAGCATTTT.

There are many counts of this clonotype. The chain recombines TRBV25-1 with TRBJ2-3, with 13 bases aligning to TRBD2. This CDR3 has 19 residues. V lost 3 bases, J lost 5 bases, and 14 bases stayed unmatched. The V gene's germline CDR1 is MGHDK and CDR2 SYGVNS. The CDR3 loop is CASSDLGLAGVGGGDTQYF. The CDR3 DNA follows: TGTGCCAGCAGTGACCTCGGACTAGCGGGAGTAGGCGGGGGAGATACGCAGTATTTT.

This clonotype was picked up a small number of times. The chain is built from TRBV20-1 and TRBJ1-5; 9 nucleotides line up with TRBD1. V was pared by 6 bases and J by 6 bases, with 15 bases of the junction left unmatched. This CDR3 region has 16 residues. CDR1 is DFQATT and CDR2 is SNEGSKA in the germline V gene (reference sequence). The CDR3 DNA follows: TGCAGTGCGAACGGGGGAACAGGGGGCTTTAGTCAGCCCCAGCATTTT. Its protein product is CSANGGTGGFSQPQHF.

This clonotype has a count of ten or more. This chain links TRBV18 with TRBJ1-1, with D maybe TRBD1 (6 bases). Germline CDR1 and CDR2: KGHSH and LQKENI. This CDR3 comprises 13 residues. Trimming shortened V by 3 bases and J by 7 bases, and 12 bases separated the two germline ends. The CDR3 loop is CASSPSRTVEAFF. As DNA, the CDR3 is TGTGCCAGCTCACCGAGTAGGACAGTTGAAGCTTTCTTT.

This clonotype was seen repeatedly, ten times or more. This sequence joins TRBV3-1 and TRBJ2-7, with D possibly being TRBD2 (5 bases). V lost 0 bases to trimming and J lost 3 bases, with 12 bases between them. The CDR3 totals 15 residues. Germline V CDR1 and CDR2: LGHDT, YNNKEL (reference sequence). The CDR3, as DNA: TGTGCCAGCAGCCAAGATCCCGGGAAATACTACGAGCAGTACTTC. Encoded protein: CASSQDPGKYYEQYF.

CDR3 amino acids: CASSLGQITDTQYF. The DNA for the CDR3 is TGCGCCAGCAGCCTGGGACAGATCACAGATACGCAGTATTTT. The V and J genes are TRBV5-1 and TRBJ2-3, with TRBD1 matching over 7 bases. CDR1 and CDR2 from the germline V gene are SGHRS and YFSETQ. This CDR3 is built from 14 residues. With 4 bases clipped from V and 2 bases from J, the junction kept 4 bases outside the gene matches.

This rearrangement joins TRBV7-9 to TRBJ1-1; no definite D call. The CDR3 consists of 12 residues. V was trimmed by 4 bases and J by 4 bases, leaving 7 bases between them. Germline CDR1 SEHNR, CDR2 FQNEAQ (reference sequence). The CDR3 DNA reads TGTGCCAGCAGCTCCCGGGGCACTGAAGCTTTCTTT. Its translation is CASSSRGTEAFF.

The chain carries TRBV6-7 and TRBJ2-7, with TRBD1 identical over 10 bases. TRBV6-7 carries the ORF label, with uncertain function. The CDR3 runs to 14 residues. The ends lost 5 bases at V and 2 bases at J; junction bases unmatched: 3. The CDR3 loop reads CASSTGTGAYEQYF. The CDR3 DNA is TGTGCCAGCAGTACCGGGACAGGGGCCTACGAGCAGTACTTC.

In this sample, this clonotype turned up many times. The rearrangement joins TRBV20-1 to TRBJ1-5; no clear D. The V end was cut by 6 bases, the J end by 2 bases, with 11 bases between. The germline V gene has CDR1 DFQATT and CDR2 SNEGSKA (reference sequence). This CDR3 has 13 residues. CDR3 residues: CSALGVGNQPQHF. DNA of the CDR3: TGCAGTGCCCTCGGAGTCGGCAATCAGCCCCAGCATTTT.

The chain employs TRBV7-8 and TRBJ2-1, with TRBD2 matching over 10 bases. Unmatched junction bases numbered 8, after V lost 3 bases and J lost 6 bases. There are 16 residues in the CDR3. The germline V gene encodes CDR1 SGHVS and CDR2 FQNEAQ. CDR3 nucleotide sequence: TGTGCCAGCAGCTTGGCCGGGACTAGCGCAAGCAATGAGCAGTTCTTC. Translated: CASSLAGTSASNEQFF.

Many counts were recorded for this clonotype. The chain uses TRBV11-1 and TRBJ2-7; 7 bases are shared with TRBD2. CDR3 length: 12 amino acids. With V trimmed by 6 bases and J by 2 bases, 1 base remained unmatched. Germline CDR1 reads SGHAT; CDR2 reads FQDESV (reference sequence). As DNA, the CDR3 is TGTGCCAGCAGGGCGGGAGCCTACGAGCAGTACTTC. This codes for CASRAGAYEQYF.

This clonotype was seen ten or more times. The chain uses TRBV7-2 and TRBJ2-3; weak D call: TRBD1 (6 bases). Trimming took off 5 bases at V and 5 bases at J, with 20 bases between the two ends. CDR1 and CDR2 (germline): SGHTA, FQGNSA. The CDR3 loop spans 16 amino acids. CDR3 sequence (DNA): TGTGCCAGCAGCCCGATCGGGACACCCAGGGGAGATACGCAGTATTTT. Protein sequence: CASSPIGTPRGDTQYF.

On this clonotype itself: One end of the junction fails to match germline, which may point to a read error. This rearrangement joins TRBV10-3 to TRBJ2-2; D gene unclear. Germline lookup yields CDR1 ENHRY and CDR2 SYGVKD. The CDR3 covers 10 residues. CDR3 sequence reads: CASGDGQLYF. As DNA, the CDR3 is TGTGCCAGCGGTGATGGGCAGCTCTACTTT.